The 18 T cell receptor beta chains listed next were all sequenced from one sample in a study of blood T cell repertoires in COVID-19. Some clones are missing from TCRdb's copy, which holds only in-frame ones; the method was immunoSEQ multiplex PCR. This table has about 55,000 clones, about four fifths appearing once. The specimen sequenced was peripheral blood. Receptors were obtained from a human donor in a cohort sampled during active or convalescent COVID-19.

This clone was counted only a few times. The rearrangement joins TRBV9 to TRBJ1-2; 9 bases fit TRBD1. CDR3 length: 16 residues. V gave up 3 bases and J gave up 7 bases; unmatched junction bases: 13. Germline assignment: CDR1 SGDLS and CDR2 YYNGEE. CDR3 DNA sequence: TGTGCCAGCAGCGAATCCGCCGGACAGGGGTCGAGTGGCTACACCTTC. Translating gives CASSESAGQGSSGYTF.

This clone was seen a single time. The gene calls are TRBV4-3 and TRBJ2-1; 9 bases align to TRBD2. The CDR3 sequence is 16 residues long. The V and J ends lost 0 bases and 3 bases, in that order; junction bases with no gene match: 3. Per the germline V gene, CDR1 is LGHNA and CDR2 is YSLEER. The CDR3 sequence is CASSQDGAGGYNEQFF. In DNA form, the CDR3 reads TGCGCCAGCAGCCAAGATGGAGCGGGGGGCTACAATGAGCAGTTCTTC.

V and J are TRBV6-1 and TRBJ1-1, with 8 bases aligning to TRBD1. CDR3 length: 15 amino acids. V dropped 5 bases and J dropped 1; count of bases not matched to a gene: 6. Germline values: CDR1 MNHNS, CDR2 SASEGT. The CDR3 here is CASSPQGAQNTEAFF. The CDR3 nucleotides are TGTGCCAGCAGTCCCCAGGGGGCGCAGAACACTGAAGCTTTCTTT.

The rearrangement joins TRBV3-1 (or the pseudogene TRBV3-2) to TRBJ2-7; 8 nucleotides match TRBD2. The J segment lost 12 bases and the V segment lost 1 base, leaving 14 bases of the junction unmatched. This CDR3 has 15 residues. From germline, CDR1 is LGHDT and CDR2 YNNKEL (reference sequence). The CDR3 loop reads CASSQVLSGLGGAYF. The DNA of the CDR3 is TGTGCCAGCAGCCAAGTTCTGTCGGGACTAGGGGGTGCGTACTTC.

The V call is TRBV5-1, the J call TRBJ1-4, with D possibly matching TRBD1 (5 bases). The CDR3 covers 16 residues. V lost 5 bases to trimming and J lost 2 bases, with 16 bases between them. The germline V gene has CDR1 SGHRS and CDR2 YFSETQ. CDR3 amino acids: CASSWGQGRTNEKLFF. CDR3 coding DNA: TGCGCCAGCAGTTGGGGCCAAGGGCGTACTAATGAAAAACTGTTTTTT.

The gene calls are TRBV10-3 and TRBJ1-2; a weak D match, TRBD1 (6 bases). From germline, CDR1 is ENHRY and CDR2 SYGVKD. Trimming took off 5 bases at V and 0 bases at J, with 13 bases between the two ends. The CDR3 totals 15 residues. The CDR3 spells CAISQGQTANYGYTF. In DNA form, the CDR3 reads TGTGCCATCAGTCAAGGACAGACCGCTAACTATGGCTACACCTTC.

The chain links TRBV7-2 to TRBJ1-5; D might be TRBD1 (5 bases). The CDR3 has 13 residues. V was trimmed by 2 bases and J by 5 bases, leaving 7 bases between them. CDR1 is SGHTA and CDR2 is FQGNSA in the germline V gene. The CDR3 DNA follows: TGTGCCAGCAGCTTACAGGGTTATCAGCCCCAGCATTTT. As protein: CASSLQGYQPQHF. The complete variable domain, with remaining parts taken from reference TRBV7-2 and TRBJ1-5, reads GAGVSQSPSNKVTEKGKDVELRCDPISGHTALYWYRQSLGQGLEFLIYFQGNSAPDKSGLPSDRFSAERTGGSVSTLTIQRTQQEDSAVYLCASSLQGYQPQHFGDGTRLSIL.

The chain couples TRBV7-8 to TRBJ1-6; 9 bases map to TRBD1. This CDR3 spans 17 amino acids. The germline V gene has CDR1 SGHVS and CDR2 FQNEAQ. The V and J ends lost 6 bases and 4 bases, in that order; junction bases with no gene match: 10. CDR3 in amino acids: CASSLRRDRAYNSPLHF. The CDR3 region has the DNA TGTGCCAGCAGTTTAAGGAGGGACAGGGCGTATAATTCACCCCTCCACTTT.

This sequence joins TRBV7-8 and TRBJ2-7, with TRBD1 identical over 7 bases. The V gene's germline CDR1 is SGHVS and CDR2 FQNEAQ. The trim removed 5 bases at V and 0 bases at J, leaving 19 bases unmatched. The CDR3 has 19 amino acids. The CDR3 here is CASSGRDSKGTLSSYEQYF. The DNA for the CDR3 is TGTGCCAGCAGCGGCCGGGACAGTAAAGGGACCCTGAGCTCCTACGAGCAGTACTTC.

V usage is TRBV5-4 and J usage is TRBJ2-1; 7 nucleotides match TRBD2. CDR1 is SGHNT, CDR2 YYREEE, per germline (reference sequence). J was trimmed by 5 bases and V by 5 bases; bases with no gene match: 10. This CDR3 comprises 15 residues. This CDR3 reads CASSPGASGNNEQFF. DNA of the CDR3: TGTGCCAGCAGTCCCGGGGCTAGCGGCAACAATGAGCAGTTCTTC. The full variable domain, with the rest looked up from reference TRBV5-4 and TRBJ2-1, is ETGVTQSPTHLIKTRGQQVTLRCSSQSGHNTVSWYQQALGQGPQFIFQYYREEENGRGNFPPRFSGLQFPNYSSELNVNALELDDSALYLCASSPGASGNNEQFFGPGTRLTVL.

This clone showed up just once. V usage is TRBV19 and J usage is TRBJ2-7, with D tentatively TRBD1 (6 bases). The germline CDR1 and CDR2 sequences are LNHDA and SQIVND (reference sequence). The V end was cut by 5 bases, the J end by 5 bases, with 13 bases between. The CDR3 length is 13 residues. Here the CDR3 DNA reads TGTGCCAGTAGTCTCAGGGGCGGCCACGAGCAGTACTTC. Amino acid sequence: CASSLRGGHEQYF.

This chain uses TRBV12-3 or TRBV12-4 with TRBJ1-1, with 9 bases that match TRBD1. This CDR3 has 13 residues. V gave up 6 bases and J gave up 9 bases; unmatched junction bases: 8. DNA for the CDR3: TGTGCCAGCAGCCTACAGGGGGCCAGGAAAGCTTTCTTT. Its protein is CASSLQGARKAFF.

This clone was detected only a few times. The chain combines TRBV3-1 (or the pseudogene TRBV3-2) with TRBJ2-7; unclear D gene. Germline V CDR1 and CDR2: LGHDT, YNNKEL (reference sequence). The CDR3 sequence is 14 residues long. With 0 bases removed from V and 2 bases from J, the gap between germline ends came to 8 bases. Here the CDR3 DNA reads TGTGCCAGCAGCCAAGATGCTAGTGCCTACGAGCAGTACTTC. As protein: CASSQDASAYEQYF.

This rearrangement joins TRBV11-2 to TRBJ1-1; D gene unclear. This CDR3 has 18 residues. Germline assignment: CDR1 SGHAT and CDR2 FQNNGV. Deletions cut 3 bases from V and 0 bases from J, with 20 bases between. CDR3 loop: CASSFDGLPGIMNTEAFF. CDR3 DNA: TGTGCCAGCAGCTTTGACGGCCTCCCGGGAATCATGAACACTGAAGCTTTCTTT. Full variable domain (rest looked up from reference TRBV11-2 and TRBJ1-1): EAGVAQSPRYKIIEKRQSVAFWCNPISGHATLYWYQQILGQGPKLLIQFQNNGVVDDSQLPKDRFSAERLKGVDSTLKIQPAKLEDSAVYLCASSFDGLPGIMNTEAFFGQGTRLTVV.

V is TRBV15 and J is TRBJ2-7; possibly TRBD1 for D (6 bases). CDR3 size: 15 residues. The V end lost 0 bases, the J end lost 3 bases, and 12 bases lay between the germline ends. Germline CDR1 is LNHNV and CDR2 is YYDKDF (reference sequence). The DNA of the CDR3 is TGTGCCACCAGCAGAGATGGGGGCAGTTTCTACGAGCAGTACTTC. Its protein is CATSRDGGSFYEQYF.

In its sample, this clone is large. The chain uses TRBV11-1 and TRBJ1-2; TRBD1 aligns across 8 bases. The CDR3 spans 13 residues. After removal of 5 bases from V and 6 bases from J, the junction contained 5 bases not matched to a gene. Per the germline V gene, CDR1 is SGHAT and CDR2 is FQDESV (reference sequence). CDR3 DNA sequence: TGTGCCAGCAGCCCGGACAGGGTGGATGGCTACACCTTC. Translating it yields CASSPDRVDGYTF.

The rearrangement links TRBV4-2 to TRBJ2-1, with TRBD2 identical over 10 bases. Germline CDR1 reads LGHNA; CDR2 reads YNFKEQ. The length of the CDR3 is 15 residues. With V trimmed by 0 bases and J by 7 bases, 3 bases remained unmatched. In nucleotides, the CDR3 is TGTGCCAGCAGCCAAGAGAGCGGGGGGGCGAATGAGCAGTTCTTC. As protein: CASSQESGGANEQFF.

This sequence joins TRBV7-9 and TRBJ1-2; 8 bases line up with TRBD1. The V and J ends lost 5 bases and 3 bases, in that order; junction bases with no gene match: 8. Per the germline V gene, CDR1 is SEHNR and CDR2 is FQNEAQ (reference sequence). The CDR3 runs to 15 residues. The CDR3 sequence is CASSLHEGQDYGYTF. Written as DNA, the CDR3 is TGTGCCAGCAGCCTCCATGAGGGACAGGACTATGGCTACACCTTC.